This is a list of T cell receptor beta chains from one sample in a study of T cells in localized non-small cell lung cancer. Generated by immunoSEQ multiplex PCR, the TCRdb table keeps only in-frame clones and is missing some. The sample consists of about 1,700 clones, 20% to 25% of them appearing once. The sequences come from normal lung tissue next to the tumor, collected before any cancer treatment. All receptors derive from a man aged 18 to 50 with stage I lung adenocarcinoma. CDR3s include the opening cysteine and the closing phenylalanine or tryptophan. The D gene is left open where the match is weak. Size tells how often a clone was seen (once, few, many) or the class of an expanded clone, and some rows leave it out.

d_call,clone_size,v_call,j_call,cdr3_aa,cdr3_nt
.,.,TRBV11-3,TRBJ1-2,CASSPGDSATTYGYTF,TGTGCCAGCAGCCCTGGAGACAGCGCCACTACCTATGGCTACACCTTC
.,few,TRBV11-3,TRBJ2-7,CASSLEVSSSYEQYF,TGTGCCAGCAGCCTTGAGGTCTCAAGCTCCTACGAGCAGTACTTC
.,few,TRBV6-8,TRBJ1-1,CASTLTGNTEAFF,TGTGCCAGCACCTTGACAGGTAACACTGAAGCTTTCTTT
.,medium-sized,TRBV7-2,TRBJ2-1,CASSHGGGNEQFF,TGTGCCAGCAGCCACGGGGGCGGGAATGAGCAGTTCTTC
.,few,TRBV11-3,TRBJ1-1,CASSLGTANTEAFF,TGTGCCAGCAGCTTAGGGACAGCTAACACTGAAGCTTTCTTT
.,.,TRBV19,TRBJ1-1,CASSYTENTEAFF,TGTGCCAGTAGCTATACAGAAAACACTGAAGCTTTCTTT
TRBD1,few,TRBV30,TRBJ2-7,CAWIRPDRGNEQYF,TGTGCCTGGATTCGCCCGGACAGGGGAAACGAGCAGTACTTC
TRBD1,.,TRBV19,TRBJ1-5,CASSWVAGGGLNQPQHF,TGTGCCAGTAGTTGGGTAGCAGGGGGGGGCCTCAATCAGCCCCAGCATTTT
TRBD1,.,TRBV30,TRBJ1-1,CAWRDRGFTEAFF,TGTGCCTGGAGGGACAGGGGGTTCACTGAAGCTTTCTTT
.,.,TRBV9,TRBJ2-2,CASSVDPGDGELFF,TGTGCCAGCAGCGTAGACCCGGGTGACGGGGAGCTGTTTTTT